The 26 T cell receptor beta chains in this list originate from one sample, sequenced in a study of OX40 agonist ivuxolimab in advanced cancers. Here immunoSEQ multiplex PCR was the method, and the copy in TCRdb shows in-frame clones only, minus some. Found here are roughly 73,000 clones, approximately 81% of them singletons; the top ten hold 2.1%. The source material was CD4+ or CD8+ T cells sorted from blood, sampled in a trial of the OX40 agonist ivuxolimab. The origin of the receptors is an adult with an advanced solid tumor such as melanoma, head and neck, liver or kidney cancer.

This chain uses TRBV15 with TRBJ1-3; 7 nucleotides align to TRBD1. Germline V gene data show CDR1 as LNHNV and CDR2 as YYDKDF (reference sequence). There are 16 residues in the CDR3. V lost 5 bases, J lost 0 bases, and 7 bases stayed unmatched. The CDR3 protein is CATSSYRTGSGNTIYF. The DNA for the CDR3 is TGTGCCACCAGCTCTTATAGGACAGGCTCTGGAAACACCATATATTTT.

The chain recombines TRBV5-6 with TRBJ1-5, with TRBD1 matching over 8 bases. V trimming: 2 bases; J trimming: 7 bases; junction bases outside the gene matches: 5. Germline CDR1 is SGHDT and CDR2 is YYEEEE. The CDR3 sequence is 14 residues long. The CDR3 reads CASSFGQGEQPQHF. The CDR3 DNA is TGTGCCAGCAGCTTCGGACAGGGTGAACAGCCCCAGCATTTT. Complete variable domain (other parts from reference TRBV5-6 and TRBJ1-5): DAGVTQSPTHLIKTRGQQVTLRCSPKSGHDTVSWYQQALGQGPQFIFQYYEEEERQRGNFPDRFSGHQFPNYSSELNVNALLLGDSALYLCASSFGQGEQPQHFGDGTRLSIL.

The chain combines TRBV2 with TRBJ2-3; either TRBD1 or TRBD2 may supply D (6 bases each). Germline lookup yields CDR1 SNHLY and CDR2 FYNNEI. The CDR3 sequence is 13 residues long. Trimming stripped 11 bases from V and 0 bases from J, with 12 bases between. CDR3 region: CAGGRGSTDTQYF. The CDR3 coding sequence is TGTGCCGGGGGGCGGGGCAGCACAGATACGCAGTATTTT.

In this sample, this clone turned up once. V usage is TRBV18 and J usage is TRBJ2-2; D gene unclear. Per germline, CDR1 KGHSH and CDR2 LQKENI. This CDR3 has 13 amino acids. Trimming took off 5 bases at V and 6 bases at J, with 10 bases between the two ends. The CDR3 region is CASSSIGSGELFF. CDR3 bases: TGTGCCAGCTCATCTATCGGGTCCGGGGAGCTGTTTTTT.

The chain links TRBV6-5 to TRBJ1-5; 7 bases are shared with TRBD1. The CDR3 length is 14 residues. V was pared by 2 bases and J by 6 bases, with 4 bases of the junction left unmatched. CDR1 and CDR2 (germline): MNHEY, SVGAGI. The CDR3 is CASSYDRVSQPQHF. The CDR3, as DNA: TGTGCCAGCAGTTACGACAGGGTATCTCAGCCCCAGCATTTT.

This chain connects TRBV28 to TRBJ1-1; D not certain. Trimming took off 2 bases at V and 10 bases at J, with 11 bases between the two ends. The CDR3 is 12 residues long. The germline V gene encodes CDR1 MDHEN and CDR2 SYDVKM. CDR3 amino acids: CASSLRSKGAFF. CDR3 DNA sequence: TGTGCCAGCAGTTTACGAAGCAAAGGAGCTTTCTTT.

This clone was seen a single time. This chain joins TRBV19 and TRBJ2-7; D unresolved. CDR3 length: 13 residues. Per germline, CDR1 LNHDA and CDR2 SQIVND (reference sequence). The V end was cut by 8 bases, the J end by 3 bases, with 14 bases between. The CDR3 DNA is TGTGCCAGTGGTTGGGTTGGGAACTACGAGCAGTACTTC. Protein sequence: CASGWVGNYEQYF.

The chain uses TRBV29-1 and TRBJ2-1; D is perhaps TRBD1 (6 bases). CDR1 is SQVTM, CDR2 ANQGSEA, per germline. This CDR3 is 13 amino acids long. CDR3 sequence: CTFRGSTRHEQFF. CDR3 bases: TGCACCTTCAGGGGTTCCACCCGGCATGAGCAGTTCTTC.

The gene calls are TRBV6-1 and TRBJ2-7, with TRBD1 as a possible D gene (5 bases). The germline V gene encodes CDR1 MNHNS and CDR2 SASEGT. The CDR3 is 14 amino acids. Deletions cut 8 bases from V and 0 bases from J, with 14 bases between. The CDR3 sequence: CASGKKQDSYEQYF. The CDR3 nucleotides read TGTGCCAGCGGCAAAAAACAGGACTCCTACGAGCAGTACTTC.

The genes are TRBV19 and TRBJ1-5; unclear D gene. The V and J ends lost 3 bases and 0 bases respectively, with 6 bases between them. This CDR3 spans 14 amino acids. Germline CDR1 and CDR2: LNHDA and SQIVND (reference sequence). CDR3 DNA: TGTGCCAGTAGTATCGGTAATAGCAATCAGCCCCAGCATTTT. It yields the protein CASSIGNSNQPQHF.

This clone was observed a single time. V is TRBV19 and J is TRBJ2-2; 7 nucleotides match TRBD1. The V and J ends lost 8 bases and 7 bases, in that order; junction bases with no gene match: 4. CDR1 and CDR2 (germline): LNHDA, SQIVND (reference sequence). The CDR3 extends over 12 amino acids. CDR3 nucleotides: TGTGCCAGTGATGACAGGGTCGGGGAGCTGTTTTTT. This translates into CASDDRVGELFF.

The sample holds one count of this clone. The rearrangement links TRBV11-3 to TRBJ2-1, with D unclear. The CDR3 consists of 14 residues. Per the germline V gene, CDR1 is SGHNT and CDR2 is YENEEA. Trimming removed 1 base from V and 7 bases from J, with 11 bases in between. In nucleotides, the CDR3 is TGTGCCAGCAGCTTAGGTGCCGTGGGGAATGAGCAGTTCTTC. Its protein is CASSLGAVGNEQFF.

This clone was recorded only once. The chain uses TRBV4-3 and TRBJ2-6, with 7 bases matching TRBD1. The CDR3 is made up of 17 amino acids. Germline assignment: CDR1 LGHNA and CDR2 YSLEER. With 4 bases clipped from V and 0 bases from J, the junction kept 6 bases outside the gene matches. As DNA, the CDR3 is TGCGCCAGCAGCCGGGGACAGACCTTCTCTGGGGCCAACGTCCTGACTTTC. Its translation: CASSRGQTFSGANVLTF.

The rearrangement joins TRBV5-5 to TRBJ2-7; the match to TRBD1 covers 8 bases. CDR1 is SGHKS, CDR2 YYEKEE, per germline (reference sequence). The V and J ends lost 4 bases and 6 bases, in that order; junction bases with no gene match: 12. CDR3 length equals 15 residues. The CDR3 DNA follows: TGTGCCAGCAGCATAGGACAGGGTAGAGGATCCGAGCAGTACTTC. This gives the protein CASSIGQGRGSEQYF.

The gene calls are TRBV13 and TRBJ1-1; D is unclear. Looked up from germline, CDR1 is PRHDT and CDR2 is FYEKMQ (reference sequence). CDR3 length: 15 amino acids. V was shortened by 0 bases and J by 0 bases, with 8 bases between the two germline ends. Written as DNA, the CDR3 is TGTGCCAGCAGCTTAGGGGGCAGCATGAACACTGAAGCTTTCTTT. Its translation: CASSLGGSMNTEAFF.

Here the CDR3 reads CASSLAFGGEEKLFF. CDR3 DNA sequence: TGTGCCAGCAGCTTAGCGTTTGGGGGTGAGGAAAAACTGTTTTTT. This sequence joins TRBV7-8 and TRBJ1-4, with TRBD1 as a possible D gene (5 bases). Trimming removed 0 bases at V and 8 bases at J, with 13 bases between. The CDR3 spans 15 residues. The germline V gene has CDR1 SGHVS and CDR2 FQNEAQ.

This rearrangement joins TRBV5-1 to TRBJ1-1, with 7 positions matching TRBD1. The CDR3 extends over 14 amino acids. Germline lookup yields CDR1 SGHRS and CDR2 YFSETQ. Unmatched junction bases numbered 3, after V lost 3 bases and J lost 1 base. CDR3 nucleotides: TGCGCCAGCAGCTCGGGACAGCCGAACACTGAAGCTTTCTTT. This encodes CASSSGQPNTEAFF.

This chain joins TRBV5-6 and TRBJ1-6, with D hard to call. The germline CDR1 and CDR2 sequences are SGHDT and YYEEEE. The V and J ends lost 0 bases and 9 bases respectively, with 10 bases between them. The CDR3 runs 14 residues. CDR3 residues: CASSLEEWGSPLHF. Here the CDR3 DNA reads TGTGCCAGCAGCTTGGAGGAGTGGGGTTCACCCCTCCACTTT.

The genes are TRBV6-1 and TRBJ1-5; the D gene is possibly TRBD1 (6 bases). Trimming removed 4 bases from V and 4 bases from J, with 14 bases in between. This CDR3 contains 15 residues. The V gene's germline CDR1 is MNHNS and CDR2 SASEGT. CDR3 in amino acids: CASSGPGQRNQPQHF. The CDR3 DNA reads as TGTGCCAGCAGTGGACCGGGACAACGAAATCAGCCCCAGCATTTT.

This sequence joins TRBV29-1 and TRBJ2-7, with D tentatively TRBD1 (5 bases). Germline V gene lookup returns CDR1 SQVTM and CDR2 ANQGSEA. The CDR3 covers 11 residues. V was pared by 4 bases and J by 1 base, with 5 bases between. The CDR3 sequence: CSVGQSYEQYF. Written as DNA, the CDR3 is TGCAGCGTTGGACAGTCCTACGAGCAGTACTTC.

This chain joins TRBV2 and TRBJ1-4; 7 positions agree with TRBD1. Per germline, CDR1 SNHLY and CDR2 FYNNEI. The ends lost 8 bases at V and 7 bases at J; junction bases unmatched: 4. The CDR3 totals 12 residues. Here the CDR3 reads CASERGPEKLFF. The CDR3 DNA sequence: TGTGCCAGCGAGAGGGGGCCTGAAAAACTGTTTTTT.

This clone was found once. The chain combines TRBV6-6 with TRBJ1-3, with 8 bases matching TRBD1. The CDR3 totals 16 residues. V lost 6 bases and J lost 4; bases outside the gene matches: 11. The V gene's germline CDR1 is MNHNY and CDR2 SVGAGI (reference sequence). CDR3 nucleotides: TGTGCCAGCAGCGAACCCCGACAGGGGTCAGGAAACACCATATATTTT. It translates to CASSEPRQGSGNTIYF.

The chain recombines TRBV7-2 with TRBJ2-7; maybe TRBD1 (5 bases). V lost 2 bases, J lost 5 bases, and 19 bases lay in between. The V gene's germline CDR1 is SGHTA and CDR2 FQGNSA. The CDR3 contains 16 residues. The CDR3 sequence is CASSLTGSRSSDEQYF. The DNA for the CDR3 is TGTGCCAGCAGCTTAACAGGTTCGAGATCGTCCGACGAGCAGTACTTC.

This chain connects TRBV19 to TRBJ1-5; no clear D. V lost 5 bases and J lost 4, with 12 bases in between. CDR3 length: 14 amino acids. Germline-derived CDR1 and CDR2 are LNHDA and SQIVND (reference sequence). This chain's CDR3 is CASSRPLGNQPQHF. The CDR3 DNA follows: TGTGCCAGTAGTCGGCCCTTGGGAAATCAGCCCCAGCATTTT. Complete variable domain (other parts from reference TRBV19 and TRBJ1-5): DGGITQSPKYLFRKEGQNVTLSCEQNLNHDAMYWYRQDPGQGLRLIYYSQIVNDFQKGDIAEGYSVSREKKESFPLTVTSAQKNPTAFYLCASSRPLGNQPQHFGDGTRLSIL.

The chain recombines TRBV5-5 with TRBJ2-2; tentatively, D is TRBD1 (5 bases). The CDR3 has 16 amino acids. CDR1 is SGHKS and CDR2 is YYEKEE in the germline V gene (reference sequence). Trimming took off 4 bases at V and 3 bases at J, with 16 bases between the two ends. The CDR3: CASSLRPDRYTGELFF. CDR3 sequence (DNA): TGTGCCAGCAGCCTTAGACCCGACAGATACACCGGGGAGCTGTTTTTT.

The chain recombines TRBV6-1 with TRBJ2-1; D unresolved. Trimming removed 11 bases at V and 10 bases at J, with 15 bases between. Germline V gives CDR1 MNHNS, CDR2 SASEGT. The CDR3 has 11 amino acids. The CDR3 here is CAADPLQEQFF. CDR3 bases: TGTGCCGCCGATCCCCTCCAGGAGCAGTTCTTC.